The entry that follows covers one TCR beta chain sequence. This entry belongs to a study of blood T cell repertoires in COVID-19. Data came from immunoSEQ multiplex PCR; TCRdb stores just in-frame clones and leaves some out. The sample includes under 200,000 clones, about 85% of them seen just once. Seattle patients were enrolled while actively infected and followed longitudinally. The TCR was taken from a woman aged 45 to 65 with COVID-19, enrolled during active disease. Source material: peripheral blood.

CDR3 in amino acids: CASSSAGAHSYEQYF. The CDR3 nucleotides read TGTGCCAGCAGTTCAGCGGGGGCCCACTCCTACGAGCAGTACTTC. The V call is TRBV27, the J call TRBJ2-7; 8 nucleotides match TRBD2. Germline CDR1 and CDR2: MNHEY and SMNVEV (reference sequence). The CDR3 runs 15 residues. J gave up 0 bases and V 4 bases, and 5 bases lay outside the gene matches.